This paragraph covers one T cell receptor (beta chain) sequence. These data come from a study of T cell responses to AZD1222 COVID-19 vaccine. Assay used: immunoSEQ multiplex PCR; TCRdb lists only in-frame clones, some missing. Among under 150,000 clones listed, 88% were seen once. CDR3 length: 15 residues. CDR1 and CDR2 (germline): SGHRS, YFSETQ. V lost 6 bases and J 5 bases, leaving 19 bases between the germline ends. This clonotype originated in an adult in good health. This chain joins TRBV5-1 and TRBJ2-3; tentatively, D is TRBD1 or TRBD2 (7 bases each). The specimen was peripheral blood, collected on day 0 of AZD1222 vaccination. CDR3 sequence (DNA): TGCGCCAGCAACCCAGCCAGGGGGGGTGGAGATACGCAGTATTTT. This gives the protein CASNPARGGGDTQYF. Variable domain in full (rest from reference TRBV5-1 and TRBJ2-3): KAGVTQTPRYLIKTRGQQVTLSCSPISGHRSVSWYQQTPGQGLQFLFEYFSETQRNKGNFPGRFSGRQFSNSRSEMNVSTLELGDSALYLCASNPARGGGDTQYFGPGTRLTVL.